This passage covers 9 T cell receptor beta chains from one sample sequenced in a study of shared clonotypes between healthy human individuals (dated by TCRdb to about 2020). The library was obtained by the immunoSEQ multiplex PCR assay. The table was pulled from immuneACCESS by TCRdb, which kept in-frame rearrangements only. Such tables lose some clones; where checked, under half of the loss comes from unresolved V genes, and the rest has no known cause. In all, the sample holds about 1.1 million clones, and approximately 77% of those were seen once. Clones ranked in the top ten supply 0.89% of the sample. The sample taken for sequencing was memory CD4+ T cells from PBMCs. The cell subset or site label corresponds to: CD45RA-negative fraction. The receptors here all came from a young man in good health. Some clones in this sample may be carry-over from other donors' samples.

This clone was seen only a few times. This chain connects TRBV27 to TRBJ1-1, with D possibly TRBD1 on 5 matching bases. This CDR3 is built from 15 residues. Germline V lookup: CDR1 MNHEY, CDR2 SMNVEV (reference sequence). V lost 0 bases and J 3 bases, leaving 11 bases between the germline ends. CDR3 amino acids: CASSLSKGWDTEAFF. CDR3 bases: TGTGCCAGCAGTTTATCGAAGGGGTGGGACACTGAAGCTTTCTTT.

The rearrangement links TRBV5-1 to TRBJ2-2; possible D gene TRBD2, 5 bases. V lost 0 bases to trimming and J lost 1 base, with 7 bases between them. Germline-derived CDR1 and CDR2 are SGHRS and YFSETQ. This CDR3 region has 15 residues. In DNA form, the CDR3 reads TGCGCCAGCAGCTTGGGCAGCGGGAACACCGGGGAGCTGTTTTTT. Amino acids: CASSLGSGNTGELFF.

This clone was seen a few times. The V call is TRBV21-1, the J call TRBJ2-3. TRBV21-1 is listed as a pseudogene. This CDR3 spans 15 amino acids. In DNA form, the CDR3 reads TGTGCCAGCAGCAAAGATTCGTGGGGCACAGATACGCAGTATTTT. Its protein is CASSKDSWGTDTQYF.

This rearrangement joins TRBV11-3 to TRBJ2-5; D is unclear. The V gene's germline CDR1 is SGHNT and CDR2 YENEEA. Trimming removed 0 bases at V and 5 bases at J, with 7 bases between. The CDR3 totals 13 residues. CDR3 DNA sequence: TGTGCCAGCAGCTTAGAAGCATCGGAGACCCAGTACTTC. This encodes CASSLEASETQYF. Combining the CDR3 with reference TRBV11-3 and TRBJ2-5 gives the whole variable domain EAGVVQSPRYKIIEKKQPVAFWCNPISGHNTLYWYLQNLGQGPELLIRYENEEAVDDSQLPKDRFSAERLKGVDSTLKIQPAELGDSAVYLCASSLEASETQYFGPGTRLLVL.

About this clone itself: This CDR3 is also generated by other DNA sequences in the sample. This rearrangement joins TRBV7-3 to TRBJ2-7; perhaps D is TRBD1 or TRBD2 (5 bases each). Between the trimmed V and J ends, which lost 5 bases and 0 bases, there was a span of 8 bases. This CDR3 region has 13 residues. The germline CDR1 and CDR2 sequences are SGHTA and FQGTGA. The CDR3 DNA sequence: TGTGCCAGCAGCCCGGGACCCTCCTACGAGCAGTACTTC. It specifies CASSPGPSYEQYF.

The chain is built from TRBV15 and TRBJ2-3, with 8 bases lining up with TRBD2. This CDR3 contains 16 residues. J gave up 6 bases and V 3 bases, and 11 bases lay outside the gene matches. Germline V CDR1 and CDR2: LNHNV, YYDKDF (reference sequence). The CDR3 DNA sequence: TGTGCCACCAGCAGGGATGTACTAGCGGAGCCCGATACGCAGTATTTT. This sequence encodes CATSRDVLAEPDTQYF.

The chain uses TRBV5-8 and TRBJ1-3, with a tentative D call TRBD1 (5 bases). Per germline, CDR1 SGHTS and CDR2 YDEGEE. Trimming removed 1 base from V and 4 bases from J, with 15 bases in between. This CDR3 spans 16 amino acids. CDR3 amino acids: CASSLLAVAGGNTIYF. The CDR3 nucleotides are TGTGCCAGCAGCTTGTTAGCGGTCGCAGGGGGAAACACCATATATTTT. Full variable domain (missing parts from reference TRBV5-8 and TRBJ1-3): EAGVTQSPTHLIKTRGQQATLRCSPISGHTSVYWYQQALGLGLQFLLWYDEGEERNRGNFPPRFSGRQFPNYSSELNVNALELEDSALYLCASSLLAVAGGNTIYFGEGSWLTVV.

The chain couples TRBV7-3 to TRBJ2-5, with D possibly being TRBD1 (6 bases). The V gene's germline CDR1 is SGHTA and CDR2 FQGTGA. This CDR3 spans 17 amino acids. With 1 base removed from V and 5 bases from J, the gap between germline ends came to 20 bases. The CDR3 spells CASSLRCAGEVRETQYF. DNA of the CDR3: TGTGCCAGCAGCTTAAGATGTGCAGGGGAAGTTCGTGAGACCCAGTACTTC.

J is TRBJ2-5 and V is TRBV5-1, with TRBD1 as a possible D gene (6 bases). The CDR3 has 15 residues. V was cut by 2 bases and J by 1 base, with 12 bases left in between. Germline values: CDR1 SGHRS, CDR2 YFSETQ. The CDR3 here is CASSFLQGIQETQYF. For the CDR3, the DNA is TGCGCCAGCAGCTTTCTGCAGGGGATCCAAGAGACCCAGTACTTC.